Below, 18 T cell receptor beta chains from the same sample are listed, as sequenced in a study of T cell changes during pregnancy in multiple sclerosis (dated by TCRdb to about 2019). Libraries were made using the immunoSEQ multiplex PCR assay. TCRdb stores this immuneACCESS table with in-frame sequences only. Part of the clones is absent; in the studies checked, under half of the shortfall reflects unresolved V genes, and no reason is known for the rest. This sample gives over 60,000 clones in total; roughly 91% of them show up just once. The ten top clones hold less than 0.85% of the sample. Sequencing used peripheral blood, obtained in the third trimester of pregnancy. All receptors come from a female donor in good health, enrolled as a control in a pregnancy study.

This clone has a handful of counts. In the same sample, other DNA sequences code for this CDR3. The chain combines TRBV19 with TRBJ1-1; 7 positions agree with TRBD1. The ends lost 2 bases at V and 4 bases at J; junction bases unmatched: 7. The CDR3 spans 15 residues. CDR1 is LNHDA, CDR2 SQIVND, per germline (reference sequence). This CDR3 reads CASSISGQGGTEAFF. As DNA, the CDR3 is TGTGCCAGTAGTATATCCGGCCAGGGGGGCACTGAAGCTTTCTTT.

The V gene is TRBV19, the J gene TRBJ1-2; no definite D call. V dropped 5 bases and J dropped 8 bases, with 15 bases sitting between them. Germline V lookup: CDR1 LNHDA, CDR2 SQIVND (reference sequence). CDR3 length: 13 amino acids. The CDR3 loop reads CASSVEARWGYTF. Here the CDR3 DNA reads TGTGCCAGTAGTGTCGAGGCCCGTTGGGGCTACACCTTC.

The rearrangement joins TRBV28 to TRBJ2-5; 8 nucleotides line up with TRBD1. Germline V gives CDR1 MDHEN, CDR2 SYDVKM. The trim removed 6 bases at V and 7 bases at J, leaving 10 bases unmatched. The CDR3 is 14 residues long. In DNA form, the CDR3 reads TGTGCCAGCAGCGAGGGACAGGCAGAGCGGACCCAGTACTTC. Its translation: CASSEGQAERTQYF.

CDR3 in DNA: TGTGCCACCAGCCGAACAGGGTACGAGCAGTACTTC. Its translation: CATSRTGYEQYF. This chain joins TRBV15 and TRBJ2-7; TRBD1 might be the D (6 bases). Trimming shortened V by 5 bases and J by 4 bases, and 9 bases separated the two germline ends. Germline V gives CDR1 LNHNV, CDR2 YYDKDF (reference sequence). The CDR3 runs 12 residues. The whole variable domain, filled in from reference TRBV15 and TRBJ2-7, reads DAMVIQNPRYQVTQFGKPVTLSCSQTLNHNVMYWYQQKSSQAPKLLFHYYDKDFNNEADTPDNFQSRRPNTSFCFLDIRSPGLGDTAMYLCATSRTGYEQYFGPGTRLTVT.

For the CDR3, the DNA is TGTGCCAGCAGCTTAGTGACACAAGCCTCTGGAAACACCATATATTTT. Translating it yields CASSLVTQASGNTIYF. The chain is built from TRBV7-9 and TRBJ1-3; D ambiguous. This CDR3 is built from 16 residues. Trimming took 1 base from V and 0 from J, leaving 10 bases between them. Per the germline V gene, CDR1 is SEHNR and CDR2 is FQNEAQ (reference sequence).

This clone was recorded once. J is TRBJ2-6 and V is TRBV27; 9 bases align to TRBD1. The CDR3 length is 18 residues. Per the germline V gene, CDR1 is MNHEY and CDR2 is SMNVEV (reference sequence). The V gene end was trimmed by 5 bases and the J gene end by 0 bases; junction bases not matched to a gene: 8. The DNA of the CDR3 is TGTGCCAGCAGTATAAGACAGGGGGTATTCTCTGGGGCCAACGTCCTGACTTTC. It codes for CASSIRQGVFSGANVLTF.

Only one count was recorded for this clone. DNA of the CDR3: TGCGCCAGCAGCTTGCAGGGCCAGGGGAACACCGGGGAGCTGTTTTTT. Protein product: CASSLQGQGNTGELFF. The rearrangement joins TRBV5-1 to TRBJ2-2; a weak D match, TRBD1 (5 bases). Trimming removed 1 base at V and 1 base at J, with 11 bases between. Germline values: CDR1 SGHRS, CDR2 YFSETQ. The CDR3 spans 16 residues.

The table lists this clone with a count of one. This sequence joins TRBV7-9 and TRBJ1-5; 7 bases align to TRBD1. Germline CDR1 reads SEHNR; CDR2 reads FQNEAQ (reference sequence). Trimming at V came to 1 base and at J to 4 bases, leaving 7 bases not matched to a gene. CDR3 length equals 16 residues. The CDR3 DNA follows: TGTGCCAGCAGCTTAGGACAGGGTAGAGGTAATCAGCCCCAGCATTTT. Translation: CASSLGQGRGNQPQHF.

This sequence joins TRBV9 and TRBJ1-1; D uncertain. Germline CDR1 reads SGDLS; CDR2 reads YYNGEE. The CDR3 is 14 residues long. Trimming took 0 bases from V and 2 from J, leaving 8 bases between them. The CDR3 DNA reads TGTGCCAGCAGCGTAGGACACGCAAACACTGAAGCTTTCTTT. Translated: CASSVGHANTEAFF.

The J gene is TRBJ1-4, the V gene TRBV5-1; TRBD1 aligns across 7 bases. Per germline, CDR1 SGHRS and CDR2 YFSETQ. V lost 1 base to trimming and J lost 3 bases; unmatched junction nucleotides: 3. The CDR3 covers 15 residues. The CDR3 protein is CASSLTGTANEKLFF. The CDR3 DNA sequence: TGCGCCAGCAGCTTGACCGGGACAGCTAATGAAAAACTGTTTTTT.

V usage is TRBV29-1 and J usage is TRBJ1-1; D remains ambiguous. V was shortened by 0 bases and J by 8 bases, with 16 bases between the two germline ends. Germline assignment: CDR1 SQVTM and CDR2 ANQGSEA. The CDR3 extends over 14 amino acids. The DNA of the CDR3 is TGCAGCGTTGAAGAATGGGAGCTTGGGCCCGAAGCTTTCTTT. This codes for CSVEEWELGPEAFF.

The rearrangement joins TRBV6-5 to TRBJ2-3; D uncertain. V was trimmed by 6 bases and J by 7 bases, leaving 8 bases between them. The CDR3 consists of 11 residues. CDR1 and CDR2 (germline): MNHEY, SVGAGI. The CDR3 is CASSDGYTQYF. DNA for the CDR3: TGTGCCAGCAGCGACGGGTATACGCAGTATTTT.

This chain uses TRBV19 with TRBJ2-1; perhaps TRBD2 as D (6 bases). This CDR3 spans 15 amino acids. CDR1 is LNHDA, CDR2 SQIVND, per germline (reference sequence). The germline V and J ends were trimmed by 7 bases and 5 bases, with 18 bases remaining between them. The CDR3 is CASTVTGTPHNEQFF. Written as DNA, the CDR3 is TGTGCCAGTACCGTCACCGGGACTCCCCACAATGAGCAGTTCTTC.

The J gene is TRBJ1-3, the V gene TRBV4-3; possibly TRBD1 for D (5 bases). This CDR3 contains 13 residues. Per germline, CDR1 LGHNA and CDR2 YSLEER. V lost 11 bases and J lost 4, with 15 bases in between. The CDR3 reads CAGGVGVGNTIYF. CDR3 nucleotides: TGCGCCGGGGGGGTCGGAGTAGGAAACACCATATATTTT.

This sequence joins TRBV29-1 and TRBJ2-2; 9 bases are a match to TRBD1. There are 14 residues in the CDR3. From germline, CDR1 is SQVTM and CDR2 ANQGSEA. The trim removed 6 bases at V and 6 bases at J, leaving 8 bases unmatched. The chain's CDR3 is CSVTGTGRSGELFF. The CDR3 DNA follows: TGCAGCGTAACCGGGACAGGGCGGTCCGGGGAGCTGTTTTTT.

The DNA of the CDR3 is TGTGCCAGCAGGGAGGGGGGGGGCTGGGGCACTGAAGCTTTCTTT. It translates to CASREGGGWGTEAFF. This chain joins TRBV6-5 and TRBJ1-1; tentatively, D is TRBD1 (6 bases). V lost 6 bases to trimming and J lost 4 bases, with 18 bases between them. The CDR3 is made up of 15 amino acids. Germline V CDR1 and CDR2: MNHEY, SVGAGI.

The chain recombines TRBV6-6 with TRBJ2-3; 9 bases are a match to TRBD2. Losses at the gene ends were 5 bases for V and 13 bases for J; bases not matched to a gene: 7. The CDR3 spans 12 residues. Per the germline V gene, CDR1 is MNHNY and CDR2 is SVGAGI (reference sequence). The CDR3 coding sequence is TGTGCCAGCAGTGCCCCGGGACTAGCTGAGTATTTT. This encodes CASSAPGLAEYF.

The V gene is TRBV6-1, the J gene TRBJ2-1, with 7 positions matching TRBD1. Germline values: CDR1 MNHNS, CDR2 SASEGT. The ends lost 7 bases at V and 4 bases at J; junction bases unmatched: 10. The CDR3 extends over 15 amino acids. This chain's CDR3 is CASTLHRGTYNEQFF. The CDR3 DNA follows: TGTGCCAGCACTTTGCACAGGGGAACATACAATGAGCAGTTCTTC.